The clone carrying this T cell receptor (beta chain) occurred many times. Its specificity is unknown. The data stem from a study of early T cells in non-severe SARS-CoV-2 infection. Germline CDR1 and CDR2: LGHDT and YNNKEL (reference sequence). This CDR3 has 12 amino acids. Trimming removed 0 bases from V and 5 bases from J, with 4 bases in between. Unique molecular identifiers tagged individual cDNA molecules. Via MiXCR, TCRdb re-called the 5' RACE reads, giving one row per CDR3 protein. The sample carries roughly 43,000 distinct CDR3 sequences, roughly 5% recorded once. General study points: The matching step, a VDJdb search, favored anti-spike CD8 responses and missed private and CD4 specificities.

This receptor was obtained from an adult who was a healthcare worker with PCR-confirmed SARS-CoV-2 infection or an uninfected control (not recorded which). This specimen was whole blood, taken at baseline. J is TRBJ2-5 and V is TRBV3-1; no reliable D call. Here the CDR3 DNA reads TGTGCCAGCAGCCAAGATCTCGAGACCCAGTACTTC. Protein sequence: CASSQDLETQYF.